This entry lists 17 T cell receptor beta chains sequenced from one sample in a study of shared clonotypes between healthy human individuals. Some clones are missing from TCRdb's copy, which holds only in-frame ones; the method was immunoSEQ multiplex PCR. Seen here are over a million clones, roughly 74% observed once, and the top ten hold about 0.52%. The sequenced sample consisted of memory CD4+ T cells from PBMCs. Subset specified: CD45RA-negative fraction. Receptors were obtained from a man between 18 and 29 years old in good health. Some clones in this sample may be carry-over from other donors' samples.

The sample holds a few counts of this clone. A far more abundant clone sits one base away, making this likely a read error. The CDR3 spells CASSSGGSGANVLTF. In DNA, the CDR3 is TGTGCCAGCAGCTCCGGGGGCTCTGGGGCCAACGTCCTGACTTTC. The rearrangement uses TRBV7-3 and TRBJ2-6; D is possibly TRBD2 (6 bases). The ends were cut back, 4 bases at V and 0 bases at J, with 7 bases in the middle. Germline CDR1 is SGHTA and CDR2 is FQGTGA. The length of the CDR3 is 15 residues.

V is TRBV19 and J is TRBJ2-7, with 8 nucleotides matching TRBD2. The CDR3 consists of 14 residues. CDR1 is LNHDA and CDR2 is SQIVND in the germline V gene (reference sequence). V dropped 6 bases and J dropped 1; count of bases not matched to a gene: 5. The CDR3 spells CASRRASGSYEQYF. In DNA form, the CDR3 reads TGTGCCAGTAGAAGGGCTAGCGGGTCCTACGAGCAGTACTTC.

The chain links TRBV29-1 to TRBJ2-5; the match to TRBD2 covers 8 bases. The CDR3 totals 11 residues. Germline CDR1 is SQVTM and CDR2 is ANQGSEA. J gave up 4 bases and V 7 bases, and 2 bases lay outside the gene matches. The CDR3 DNA sequence: TGCAGCGGCCGGGGGGGAGAGACCCAGTACTTC. Translation: CSGRGGETQYF.

The CDR3 DNA is TGCGCCAGCAGCCAACCGCGCGGGGGAGTCGGGGAGACCCAGTACTTC. This encodes CASSQPRGGVGETQYF. This sequence joins TRBV4-1 and TRBJ2-5; TRBD2 matches 7 bases. Germline values: CDR1 MGHRA, CDR2 YSYEKL. The CDR3 sequence is 16 residues long. Losses at the gene ends were 2 bases for V and 5 bases for J; bases not matched to a gene: 11.

CDR3 loop: CASGQGAREQYF. In DNA form, the CDR3 reads TGTGCCAGTGGACAGGGGGCGCGCGAGCAGTACTTC. The chain combines TRBV6-4 with TRBJ2-7; 11 nucleotides agree with TRBD1. CDR3 length equals 12 residues. Germline-derived CDR1 and CDR2 are MRHNA and SNTAGT. V dropped 9 bases and J dropped 6; count of bases not matched to a gene: 4.

This clone was observed a single time. This may stem from a read error, because a much larger clone lies one nucleotide away. The chain employs TRBV6-5 and TRBJ2-2; the D is unclear. Trimming cost V 5 bases and J 2 bases, with 3 bases left between them. The CDR3 is made up of 12 amino acids. CDR1 is MNHEY, CDR2 SVGAGI, per germline. The CDR3 loop reads CASSTNTGELFF. CDR3 DNA sequence: TGTGCCAGCAGTACAAACACCGGGGAGCTGTTTTTT.

This chain uses TRBV4-1 with TRBJ1-4; maybe TRBD1 (6 bases). V shed 4 bases and J shed 3 bases, with 15 bases lying between them. The CDR3 loop spans 16 amino acids. Germline V gene lookup returns CDR1 MGHRA and CDR2 YSYEKL. CDR3 bases: TGCGCCAGCAGCCGGGGGGGGCGGCGGCCTAATGAAAAACTGTTTTTT. This codes for CASSRGGRRPNEKLFF.

This chain links TRBV15 with TRBJ2-7; D not certain. V was cut by 0 bases and J by 0 bases, with 3 bases left in between. Germline V gene data show CDR1 as LNHNV and CDR2 as YYDKDF (reference sequence). The CDR3 is made up of 13 amino acids. In DNA form, the CDR3 reads TGTGCCACCAGCAGAGACATCTCCTACGAGCAGTACTTC. It encodes CATSRDISYEQYF.

This rearrangement joins TRBV4-1 to TRBJ2-3, with TRBD2 as a possible D gene (5 bases). Germline V gene sequence: CDR1 MGHRA, CDR2 YSYEKL. The CDR3 runs 14 residues. The V end lost 1 base, the J end lost 4 bases, and 9 bases lay between the germline ends. This CDR3 reads CASSQAHGADTQYF. CDR3 nucleotides: TGCGCCAGCAGCCAAGCTCACGGGGCAGATACGCAGTATTTT.

The chain is built from TRBV5-4 and TRBJ2-7; TRBD2 matches at 7 bases. The V and J ends lost 7 bases and 3 bases, in that order; junction bases with no gene match: 7. The CDR3 has 13 residues. Looked up from germline, CDR1 is SGHNT and CDR2 is YYREEE (reference sequence). The CDR3 sequence is CASSREGYYEQYF. The CDR3 DNA sequence: TGTGCCAGCTCCAGGGAGGGTTACTACGAGCAGTACTTC.

The genes are TRBV30 and TRBJ1-4; TRBD1 matches at 10 bases. Unmatched junction bases numbered 14, after V lost 5 bases and J lost 8 bases. Germline CDR1 is GTSNPN and CDR2 is SVGIG (reference sequence). The CDR3 length is 16 residues. CDR3 region: CAWDEGVGTGVEKLFF. In DNA form, the CDR3 reads TGTGCCTGGGATGAGGGTGTGGGGACAGGGGTCGAAAAACTGTTTTTT. The full variable domain, in which reference TRBV30 and TRBJ1-4 provide the parts outside the CDR3, is SQTIHQWPATLVQPVGSPLSLECTVEGTSNPNLYWYRQAAGRGLQLLFYSVGIGQISSEVPQNLSASRPQDRQFILSSKKLLLSDSGFYLCAWDEGVGTGVEKLFFGSGTQLSVL.

The chain joins TRBV28 to TRBJ1-1; 7 bases map to TRBD1. V shed 8 bases, J shed 4 bases, and the junction held 7 bases outside the gene matches. The germline CDR1 and CDR2 sequences are MDHEN and SYDVKM. CDR3 length: 13 residues. The CDR3 DNA is TGTGCCAGCGCCGTGACAGGGCCCACTGAAGCTTTCTTT. Translation: CASAVTGPTEAFF.

The chain is built from TRBV11-2 and TRBJ1-5; no clear D gene. CDR1 and CDR2 from the germline V gene are SGHAT and FQNNGV. Trimming pared 1 base from V and 4 bases from J, leaving 5 bases between. This CDR3 contains 13 residues. In nucleotides, the CDR3 is TGTGCCAGCAGCTTAGGTTTAAATCAGCCCCAGCATTTT. It encodes CASSLGLNQPQHF.

This clone was picked up a small number of times. A much bigger clone sits one base away, suggesting this may be a read error. Other DNA variants within this sample encode the same CDR3. V gene TRBV27 combines with J gene TRBJ2-7; no firm D call. Per germline, CDR1 MNHEY and CDR2 SMNVEV (reference sequence). CDR3 length: 12 amino acids. V was clipped by 6 bases and J by 0 bases, with 6 bases between them. DNA for the CDR3: TGTGCCAGCAGCCCTAGCTCCTACGAGCAGTACTTC. It encodes CASSPSSYEQYF.

This clone has only one observation. The chain has TRBV30 and TRBJ1-2, with D possibly being TRBD1 (6 bases). V lost 0 bases and J lost 7, with 12 bases in between. The CDR3 loop spans 13 amino acids. CDR1 is GTSNPN, CDR2 SVGIG, per germline (reference sequence). The DNA of the CDR3 is TGTGCCTGGAGTGTAGACGGGGGGCTTGGCTACACCTTC. Protein: CAWSVDGGLGYTF.

The chain is built from TRBV5-1 and TRBJ2-1, with TRBD2 matching over 9 bases. Germline loops: CDR1 SGHRS, CDR2 YFSETQ. This CDR3 is 15 amino acids long. V lost 0 bases to trimming and J lost 7 bases; unmatched junction nucleotides: 5. CDR3 nucleotides: TGCGCCAGCAGCTTGGTGGCGGGAGGGAGGAATGAGCAGTTCTTC. Its protein is CASSLVAGGRNEQFF. The whole variable domain, filled in from reference TRBV5-1 and TRBJ2-1, reads KAGVTQTPRYLIKTRGQQVTLSCSPISGHRSVSWYQQTPGQGLQFLFEYFSETQRNKGNFPGRFSGRQFSNSRSEMNVSTLELGDSALYLCASSLVAGGRNEQFFGPGTRLTVL.

This clone was seen more than once but under ten times. The chain recombines TRBV28 with TRBJ1-5; 8 nucleotides line up with TRBD1. Unmatched junction bases numbered 10, after V lost 8 bases and J lost 1 base. The CDR3 consists of 16 residues. Germline V gene data show CDR1 as MDHEN and CDR2 as SYDVKM. CDR3 loop: CASLFQGAASNQPQHF. Written as DNA, the CDR3 is TGTGCCAGCCTCTTCCAGGGGGCGGCGAGCAATCAGCCCCAGCATTTT.